These T cell receptor beta chains were read from a single sample in a study of T cell repertoires in cytomegalovirus infection. TCRdb reprocessed the reads with MiXCR, giving one entry per CDR3 protein. The sample contains approximately 200,000 distinct CDR3 sequences, under 25% of which appear only once. Sequences were obtained from CD8+ T cells from PBMCs. The receptor set was obtained from a human donor in good health (CMV status not recorded). Some clones in this sample may be carry-over from other donors' samples. The CDR3 runs from the conserved cysteine through the conserved F or W. D genes are given only for firm matches. Only part of the rows carry a size: once, few, many, or a class if the clone is expanded.

j_call: TRBJ2-5; clone_size: many; v_call: TRBV28; d_call: .; cdr3_aa: CASSLLGLQETQYF; cdr3_nt: TGTGCCAGCAGTCTACTAGGCTTGCAAGAGACCCAGTACTTC
j_call: TRBJ2-2; clone_size: few; v_call: TRBV10-3; d_call: TRBD1; cdr3_aa: CAISTQGEMTGELFF; cdr3_nt: TGTGCCATCAGCACACAGGGGGAGATGACCGGGGAGCTGTTTTTT
j_call: TRBJ2-1; clone_size: .; v_call: TRBV12-3/TRBV12-4; d_call: TRBD1; cdr3_aa: CASSWTGGFYNEQFF; cdr3_nt: TGTGCCAGCAGCTGGACAGGGGGTTTCTACAATGAGCAGTTCTTC
j_call: TRBJ1-2; clone_size: once; v_call: TRBV5-5; d_call: TRBD1; cdr3_aa: CASSLGQGTSGYTF; cdr3_nt: TGTGCCAGCAGCTTAGGACAGGGAACTAGTGGCTACACCTTC
j_call: TRBJ1-1; clone_size: .; v_call: TRBV29-1; d_call: .; cdr3_aa: CSVEDPPEAFF; cdr3_nt: TGCAGCGTTGAAGATCCGCCTGAAGCTTTCTTT
j_call: TRBJ2-1; clone_size: few; v_call: TRBV12-3/TRBV12-4; d_call: .; cdr3_aa: CASSLMGNKFF; cdr3_nt: TGTGCCAGCAGTTTAATGGGTAATAAGTTCTTC
j_call: TRBJ2-3; clone_size: many; v_call: TRBV10-3; d_call: .; cdr3_aa: CAISDSRSTDTQYF; cdr3_nt: TGTGCCATCAGTGATAGCCGAAGCACAGATACGCAGTATTTT
j_call: TRBJ2-1; clone_size: many; v_call: TRBV2; d_call: .; cdr3_aa: CASSEEVPGNEQFF; cdr3_nt: TGTGCCAGCAGTGAGGAGGTCCCCGGCAATGAGCAGTTCTTC
j_call: TRBJ2-6; clone_size: .; v_call: TRBV7-9; d_call: TRBD1; cdr3_aa: CATQGQAISGANVLTF; cdr3_nt: TGTGCCACCCAGGGACAGGCGATCTCTGGGGCCAACGTCCTGACTTTC
j_call: TRBJ1-1; clone_size: many; v_call: TRBV19; d_call: .; cdr3_aa: CASSIWGPNTEAFF; cdr3_nt: TGTGCCAGTAGTATTTGGGGGCCGAACACTGAAGCTTTCTTT
j_call: TRBJ2-1; clone_size: many; v_call: TRBV4-1; d_call: TRBD1; cdr3_aa: CASSRDSYNEQFF; cdr3_nt: TGCGCCAGCAGCCGGGACAGCTACAATGAGCAGTTCTTC
j_call: TRBJ2-7; clone_size: few; v_call: TRBV7-9; d_call: .; cdr3_aa: CASSQPGGNPYEQYF; cdr3_nt: TGTGCCAGCAGCCAACCCGGAGGTAATCCTTACGAGCAGTACTTC
j_call: TRBJ2-3; clone_size: few; v_call: TRBV4-1; d_call: .; cdr3_aa: CASSQELGSSTDTQYF; cdr3_nt: TGCGCCAGCAGCCAAGAATTGGGGAGTAGCACAGATACGCAGTATTTT
j_call: TRBJ2-3; clone_size: many; v_call: TRBV11-2; d_call: TRBD1; cdr3_aa: CASSPRQGWGTDTQYF; cdr3_nt: TGTGCCAGCAGCCCCCGACAGGGTTGGGGGACAGATACGCAGTATTTT
j_call: TRBJ2-7; clone_size: many; v_call: TRBV7-9; d_call: .; cdr3_aa: CASEGDYEQYF; cdr3_nt: TGTGCCAGCGAGGGGGACTACGAGCAGTACTTC
j_call: TRBJ1-6; clone_size: .; v_call: TRBV9; d_call: .; cdr3_aa: CASSVEQYNSPLHF; cdr3_nt: TGTGCCAGCAGCGTAGAACAGTATAATTCACCCCTCCACTTT
j_call: TRBJ2-1; clone_size: .; v_call: TRBV7-8; d_call: TRBD2; cdr3_aa: CASSLDGLLAGGDSYNEQFF; cdr3_nt: TGTGCCAGCAGCTTAGACGGGCTACTAGCGGGGGGGGACTCCTACAATGAGCAGTTCTTC
j_call: TRBJ2-2; clone_size: .; v_call: TRBV3-1; d_call: TRBD2; cdr3_aa: CASSPFSAGGELFF; cdr3_nt: TGTGCCAGCAGCCCTTTCTCAGCGGGAGGGGAGCTGTTTTTT
j_call: TRBJ1-5; clone_size: .; v_call: TRBV27; d_call: .; cdr3_aa: CASSFGVYQPQHF; cdr3_nt: TGTGCCAGCAGTTTTGGGGTCTACCAGCCCCAGCATTTT
j_call: TRBJ2-3; clone_size: few; v_call: TRBV5-6; d_call: TRBD2; cdr3_aa: CASSHSSGNTQYF; cdr3_nt: TGTGCCAGCAGCCATTCTAGCGGAAATACGCAGTATTTT
j_call: TRBJ2-3; clone_size: .; v_call: TRBV6-5; d_call: .; cdr3_aa: CASRPENTDTQYF; cdr3_nt: TGTGCCAGCAGGCCAGAGAACACAGATACGCAGTATTTT
j_call: TRBJ2-2; clone_size: .; v_call: TRBV7-9; d_call: .; cdr3_aa: CASSLDAANTGELFF; cdr3_nt: TGTGCCAGCAGCTTAGATGCAGCGAACACCGGGGAGCTGTTTTTT
j_call: TRBJ1-1; clone_size: many; v_call: TRBV28; d_call: .; cdr3_aa: CASSLLRTEAFF; cdr3_nt: TGTGCCAGCAGTTTATTGAGAACTGAAGCTTTCTTT
j_call: TRBJ2-3; clone_size: few; v_call: TRBV28; d_call: .; cdr3_aa: CASSSFTMDTQYF; cdr3_nt: TGTGCCAGCAGTTCATTTACTATGGATACGCAGTATTTT
j_call: TRBJ1-5; clone_size: .; v_call: TRBV28; d_call: TRBD1; cdr3_aa: CASSPGQISNQPQHF; cdr3_nt: TGTGCCAGCAGTCCGGGACAGATTAGCAATCAGCCCCAGCATTTT
j_call: TRBJ2-3; clone_size: few; v_call: TRBV7-3; d_call: .; cdr3_aa: CASSLTRGGADTQYF; cdr3_nt: TGTGCCAGCAGCTTAACGAGAGGGGGGGCAGATACGCAGTATTTT
j_call: TRBJ2-7; clone_size: medium-sized; v_call: TRBV7-2; d_call: .; cdr3_aa: CASSTGTVYEQYF; cdr3_nt: TGTGCCAGCAGCACAGGGACGGTCTACGAGCAGTACTTC
j_call: TRBJ2-6; clone_size: .; v_call: TRBV28; d_call: .; cdr3_aa: CASSLPISSGANVLTF; cdr3_nt: TGTGCCAGCAGTTTACCTATAAGCTCTGGGGCCAACGTCCTGACTTTC
j_call: TRBJ2-3; clone_size: .; v_call: TRBV29-1; d_call: TRBD2; cdr3_aa: CSVEGLAGASTDTQYF; cdr3_nt: TGCAGCGTCGAGGGACTAGCGGGGGCCAGCACAGATACGCAGTATTTT
j_call: TRBJ2-7; clone_size: .; v_call: TRBV19; d_call: .; cdr3_aa: CASSILGVPEQYF; cdr3_nt: TGTGCCAGTAGTATCTTGGGAGTCCCCGAGCAGTACTTC
j_call: TRBJ1-2; clone_size: few; v_call: TRBV6-5; d_call: .; cdr3_aa: CASSYGDWGIYGYTF; cdr3_nt: TGTGCCAGCAGTTATGGGGATTGGGGCATTTATGGCTACACCTTC
j_call: TRBJ2-2; clone_size: .; v_call: TRBV7-8; d_call: TRBD2; cdr3_aa: CASSSEARSGGAGELFF; cdr3_nt: TGTGCCAGCAGCTCCGAGGCCCGTAGCGGGGGGGCCGGGGAGCTGTTTTTT
j_call: TRBJ1-2; clone_size: .; v_call: TRBV4-1; d_call: .; cdr3_aa: CASSQVTADYGYTF; cdr3_nt: TGCGCCAGCAGCCAAGTTACGGCGGACTATGGCTACACCTTC
j_call: TRBJ2-5; clone_size: .; v_call: TRBV11-2; d_call: TRBD1; cdr3_aa: CASSRQGYETQYF; cdr3_nt: TGTGCCAGCAGCCGACAGGGGTACGAGACCCAGTACTTC
j_call: TRBJ1-1; clone_size: many; v_call: TRBV12-3/TRBV12-4; d_call: .; cdr3_aa: CASSFRGNTEAFF; cdr3_nt: TGTGCCAGCAGTTTTCGGGGGAACACTGAAGCTTTCTTT
j_call: TRBJ1-4; clone_size: few; v_call: TRBV27; d_call: TRBD1; cdr3_aa: CASSLSRQGNGIEKLFF; cdr3_nt: TGTGCCAGCAGTTTGTCGAGACAGGGGAATGGGATTGAAAAACTGTTTTTT
j_call: TRBJ2-3; clone_size: .; v_call: TRBV11-1; d_call: .; cdr3_aa: CASSSQPDTQYF; cdr3_nt: TGTGCCAGCAGCTCCCAGCCAGATACGCAGTATTTT
j_call: TRBJ2-1; clone_size: .; v_call: TRBV27; d_call: .; cdr3_aa: CASSSGGGPSSYNEQFF; cdr3_nt: TGTGCCAGCAGCTCAGGGGGGGGGCCGAGCTCCTACAATGAGCAGTTCTTC
j_call: TRBJ1-6; clone_size: few; v_call: TRBV25-1; d_call: .; cdr3_aa: CASSEGQPNSPLHF; cdr3_nt: TGTGCCAGCAGTGAAGGGCAGCCTAATTCACCCCTCCACTTT
j_call: TRBJ1-5; clone_size: .; v_call: TRBV12-3/TRBV12-4; d_call: .; cdr3_aa: CASRIGAYGQPQHF; cdr3_nt: TGTGCCAGCAGAATCGGGGCCTACGGGCAGCCCCAGCATTTT
j_call: TRBJ2-2; clone_size: .; v_call: TRBV27; d_call: .; cdr3_aa: CASSYRASGELFF; cdr3_nt: TGTGCCAGCAGTTACAGGGCGTCCGGGGAGCTGTTTTTT
j_call: TRBJ1-4; clone_size: .; v_call: TRBV29-1; d_call: .; cdr3_aa: CSVEDLSGESNEKLFF; cdr3_nt: TGCAGCGTTGAAGATCTTTCAGGAGAATCTAATGAAAAACTGTTTTTT
j_call: TRBJ2-2; clone_size: .; v_call: TRBV20-1; d_call: TRBD1; cdr3_aa: CSARDGQGVRELFF; cdr3_nt: TGCAGTGCTAGAGACGGGCAGGGGGTCAGGGAGCTGTTTTTT
j_call: TRBJ2-7; clone_size: .; v_call: TRBV28; d_call: .; cdr3_aa: CASSLYRGQGNYEQYF; cdr3_nt: TGTGCCAGCAGTTTATATCGGGGGCAGGGAAACTACGAGCAGTACTTC
j_call: TRBJ1-1; clone_size: few; v_call: TRBV28; d_call: .; cdr3_aa: CASSYRANTEAFF; cdr3_nt: TGTGCCAGCAGTTACAGGGCCAACACTGAAGCTTTCTTT
j_call: TRBJ2-1; clone_size: few; v_call: TRBV6-2/TRBV6-3; d_call: .; cdr3_aa: CASSTRGSLYEQFF; cdr3_nt: TGTGCCAGCAGTACCCGGGGGTCGCTCTATGAGCAGTTCTTC
j_call: TRBJ1-1; clone_size: .; v_call: TRBV19; d_call: .; cdr3_aa: CASSIWGNMNTEAFF; cdr3_nt: TGTGCCAGTAGTATTTGGGGGAACATGAACACTGAAGCTTTCTTT
j_call: TRBJ2-7; clone_size: many; v_call: TRBV28; d_call: TRBD1; cdr3_aa: CASSFGTGDPYEQYF; cdr3_nt: TGTGCCAGCAGTTTCGGAACAGGGGATCCCTACGAGCAGTACTTC
j_call: TRBJ2-1; clone_size: .; v_call: TRBV3-1; d_call: TRBD2; cdr3_aa: CASSQDGGLAGGGDEQFF; cdr3_nt: TGTGCCAGCAGCCAAGATGGAGGGCTAGCGGGAGGGGGCGATGAGCAGTTCTTC